What follows are 20 T cell receptor beta chains derived from one specimen sequenced in a study of blood T cell repertoires in COVID-19. Profiled with immunoSEQ multiplex PCR; TCRdb holds only in-frame clones, not every one. This sample yields some 180,000 clones, of which approximately 87% are seen a single time; around 20% belongs to the top ten. Sequenced input: peripheral blood. All receptors come from a man between 65 and 85 years old with active or convalescent COVID-19.

The V gene is TRBV28, the J gene TRBJ1-5; D perhaps matches TRBD1 (6 bases). The germline CDR1 and CDR2 sequences are MDHEN and SYDVKM. The ends were cut back, 6 bases at V and 1 base at J, with 13 bases in the middle. CDR3 size: 15 residues. CDR3 loop: CASRVGGPSNQPQHF. CDR3 DNA: TGTGCCAGCAGGGTCGGGGGGCCAAGCAATCAGCCCCAGCATTTT.

The chain has TRBV5-4 and TRBJ2-3, with TRBD1 identical over 8 bases. CDR1 is SGHNT and CDR2 is YYREEE in the germline V gene (reference sequence). This CDR3 spans 15 amino acids. V dropped 4 bases and J dropped 2; count of bases not matched to a gene: 6. The CDR3 DNA sequence: TGTGCCAGCAGCCCGTACAGGGGGGCCACAGATACGCAGTATTTT. This sequence encodes CASSPYRGATDTQYF.

The chain uses TRBV7-6 and TRBJ2-1; 8 nucleotides match TRBD1. The CDR3 runs to 16 residues. CDR1 and CDR2 from the germline V gene are SGHVS and FNYEAQ. V gave up 5 bases and J gave up 7 bases; unmatched junction bases: 13. CDR3 in amino acids: CASSPNRGSTTNEQFF. The CDR3, as DNA: TGTGCCAGCAGCCCGAACAGGGGGTCCACTACAAATGAGCAGTTCTTC.

This clone was seen a few times. This chain links TRBV2 with TRBJ1-1; TRBD1 might be the D (5 bases). This CDR3 spans 12 amino acids. The V end was cut by 9 bases, the J end by 1 base, with 9 bases between. Per germline, CDR1 SNHLY and CDR2 FYNNEI. The CDR3, as DNA: TGTGCCAGAAGTAGGGGGAACACTGAAGCTTTCTTT. Translating it yields CARSRGNTEAFF.

The V and J genes are TRBV6-5 and TRBJ1-4; 7 bases map to TRBD1. Trimming took 6 bases from V and 0 from J; bases not matched to a gene: 4. The CDR3 has 15 amino acids. CDR1 is MNHEY and CDR2 is SVGAGI in the germline V gene. The CDR3 loop reads CASRPDRATNEKLFF. The CDR3 DNA sequence: TGTGCCAGCAGACCAGACAGGGCAACTAATGAAAAACTGTTTTTT.

The chain recombines TRBV29-1 with TRBJ1-4; D call uncertain. The germline V and J ends were trimmed by 7 bases and 0 bases, with 15 bases remaining between them. Germline CDR1 reads SQVTM; CDR2 reads ANQGSEA. The length of the CDR3 is 15 residues. CDR3 protein: CSAREWGATNEKLFF. The CDR3 DNA follows: TGCAGCGCTCGCGAATGGGGAGCAACTAATGAAAAACTGTTTTTT.

The chain uses TRBV6-2 or TRBV6-3 and TRBJ1-5, with D possibly being TRBD1 (6 bases). V was cut by 6 bases and J by 5 bases, with 14 bases left in between. Looked up from germline, CDR1 is MNHEY and CDR2 is SVGEGT. The CDR3 consists of 14 residues. The CDR3 DNA is TGTGCCAGCAGCCATGGACAGAACTATCAGCCCCAGCATTTT. Protein: CASSHGQNYQPQHF.

The chain links TRBV7-9 to TRBJ1-1, with D perhaps TRBD1 (6 bases). Looked up from germline, CDR1 is SEHNR and CDR2 is FQNEAQ (reference sequence). CDR3 length: 13 amino acids. V lost 1 base and J 11 bases, leaving 14 bases between the germline ends. CDR3 coding DNA: TGTGCCAGCAGCTTAGAGCAGGACCAGGGGGCTTTCTTT. Residues: CASSLEQDQGAFF.

The chain recombines TRBV5-1 with TRBJ1-2; D is undetermined. This CDR3 spans 16 amino acids. Trimming took 0 bases from V and 8 from J, leaving 20 bases between them. The germline V gene encodes CDR1 SGHRS and CDR2 YFSETQ. The CDR3 loop is CASSLDPGMTHGGYTF. The CDR3 DNA reads as TGCGCCAGCAGCTTGGACCCCGGCATGACGCACGGGGGCTACACCTTC.

The chain has TRBV10-3 and TRBJ1-5; D is possibly TRBD1 (5 bases). The ends were cut back, 2 bases at V and 0 bases at J, with 14 bases in the middle. This CDR3 spans 17 amino acids. The germline V gene encodes CDR1 ENHRY and CDR2 SYGVKD. CDR3 loop: CAISEVQGSYSNQPQHF. The CDR3 DNA sequence: TGTGCCATCAGTGAGGTCCAGGGCAGCTATAGCAATCAGCCCCAGCATTTT.

The gene calls are TRBV4-3 and TRBJ1-6; D unresolved. The CDR3 runs 13 residues. Germline CDR1 and CDR2: LGHNA and YSLEER. V was pared by 0 bases and J by 8 bases, with 5 bases between. As DNA, the CDR3 is TGCGCCAGCAGCCAAGACCAGGATTCACCCCTCCACTTT. Its translation: CASSQDQDSPLHF.

In nucleotides, the CDR3 is TGTGCCAGCAGTCCCCAGGGGTCGAGACCCTATGGCTACACCTTC. Its protein is CASSPQGSRPYGYTF. V usage is TRBV28 and J usage is TRBJ1-2; the D gene is possibly TRBD1 (6 bases). V lost 5 bases to trimming and J lost 4 bases, with 17 bases between them. CDR3 length equals 15 residues. Germline V lookup: CDR1 MDHEN, CDR2 SYDVKM.

This clone was seen just once. The rearrangement uses TRBV5-6 and TRBJ1-4; 8 bases are shared with TRBD1. V lost 4 bases to trimming and J lost 7 bases; unmatched junction nucleotides: 12. The germline V gene has CDR1 SGHDT and CDR2 YYEEEE. The CDR3 loop spans 16 amino acids. This chain's CDR3 is CASSSRGAGGFEKLFF. CDR3 nucleotide sequence: TGTGCCAGCAGCAGTAGGGGAGCAGGGGGCTTTGAAAAACTGTTTTTT. The variable domain in full, completed from reference TRBV5-6 and TRBJ1-4, reads DAGVTQSPTHLIKTRGQQVTLRCSPKSGHDTVSWYQQALGQGPQFIFQYYEEEERQRGNFPDRFSGHQFPNYSSELNVNALLLGDSALYLCASSSRGAGGFEKLFFGSGTQLSVL.

This sequence joins TRBV7-2 and TRBJ2-1, with TRBD2 identical over 10 bases. The V gene end was trimmed by 6 bases and the J gene end by 4 bases; junction bases not matched to a gene: 6. There are 15 residues in the CDR3. CDR1 SGHTA and CDR2 FQGNSA come from the germline V gene. The CDR3 nucleotides are TGTGCCAGCAGGCAAACTAGCGGGGAGTACAATGAGCAGTTCTTC. Its translation: CASRQTSGEYNEQFF.

The CDR3 region is CASSLGDRGLNTEAFF. CDR3 bases: TGTGCCAGCAGCTTGGGGGACAGGGGCCTGAACACTGAAGCTTTCTTT. The chain uses TRBV5-4 and TRBJ1-1; 10 positions agree with TRBD1. There are 16 residues in the CDR3. The germline V gene encodes CDR1 SGHNT and CDR2 YYREEE (reference sequence). Unmatched junction bases numbered 2, after V lost 0 bases and J lost 0 bases.

The chain joins TRBV7-2 to TRBJ1-2; TRBD1 matches at 12 bases. V lost 7 bases, J lost 7 bases, and 7 bases stayed unmatched. The germline V gene has CDR1 SGHTA and CDR2 FQGNSA. The CDR3 spans 14 residues. The CDR3 protein is CASTWGQGARGYTF. DNA of the CDR3: TGTGCCAGCACCTGGGGACAGGGGGCTCGTGGCTACACCTTC.

J is TRBJ1-1 and V is TRBV25-1; D gene ambiguous. Germline CDR1 reads MGHDK; CDR2 reads SYGVNS. The CDR3 consists of 14 residues. V was trimmed by 2 bases and J by 3 bases, leaving 10 bases between them. The CDR3 loop is CASSEGLDYTEAFF. CDR3 sequence (DNA): TGTGCCAGCAGTGAAGGTCTGGACTACACTGAAGCTTTCTTT.

The chain carries TRBV10-3 and TRBJ1-5, with D maybe TRBD1 (5 bases). The CDR3 totals 17 residues. Germline CDR1 is ENHRY and CDR2 is SYGVKD. V was clipped by 1 base and J by 4 bases, with 17 bases between them. This CDR3 is CAISEYGGTVKNQPQHF. CDR3 bases: TGTGCCATCAGTGAGTATGGCGGGACGGTAAAAAATCAGCCCCAGCATTTT.

The rearrangement uses TRBV18 and TRBJ2-1; a possible D gene is TRBD1 (5 bases). In germline, CDR1 is KGHSH, CDR2 LQKENI. The V and J ends lost 3 bases and 8 bases respectively, with 14 bases between them. The CDR3 loop spans 14 amino acids. The CDR3 sequence: CASSPSQDKYEQFF. The DNA of the CDR3 is TGTGCCAGCTCACCCAGCCAGGACAAATATGAGCAGTTCTTC.

A single count supports this clone. The V gene is TRBV12-3 or TRBV12-4, the J gene TRBJ1-5; D unresolved. The CDR3 has 13 amino acids. V lost 4 bases and J 9 bases, leaving 13 bases between the germline ends. DNA for the CDR3: TGTGCCAGCAGTTCTACCTGGTCGGGGCCCCAGCATTTT. Its protein product is CASSSTWSGPQHF.